This is a list of T cell receptor beta chains from one sample in a study of cytotoxic CD8 clonotypes in ibrutinib-treated CLL. Profiled with immunoSEQ multiplex PCR; TCRdb holds only in-frame clones, not every one. The sample holds some 130,000 clones, approximately 83% seen once. The starting material was PBMCs, obtained after 24 months of ibrutinib treatment. The receptor set was obtained from a human donor with chronic lymphocytic leukemia. Each CDR3 is given with its conserved first and last residue. A D gene is named only where the DNA matches it firmly. Clone sizes are given selectively: once, few, many, or a class where the clone is expanded.

abundance | len | d_gene | j_gene | v_gene | CDR3aa | CDR3nt
NA | 13 | NA | TRBJ2-3 | TRBV15 | CATSSETWDTQYF | TGTGCCACCAGCAGCGAGACGTGGGATACGCAGTATTTT
NA | 13 | NA | TRBJ1-2 | TRBV5-1 | CASSLEVGESYTF | TGCGCCAGCAGCTTGGAAGTTGGAGAAAGCTACACCTTC
NA | 14 | NA | TRBJ2-2 | TRBV29-1 | CSVVKGGPGGELFF | TGCAGCGTTGTAAAAGGGGGGCCGGGCGGGGAGCTGTTTTTT
once | 13 | NA | TRBJ1-5 | TRBV7-2 | CASARYSNQPQHF | TGTGCCAGCGCCCGATATAGCAATCAGCCCCAGCATTTT
NA | 11 | NA | TRBJ2-7 | TRBV20-1 | CSAREAYEQYF | TGCAGTGCTAGAGAAGCCTACGAGCAGTACTTC
NA | 17 | NA | TRBJ1-4 | TRBV25-1 | CASSESLGHFTGEKLFF | TGTGCCAGCAGTGAATCCCTAGGACACTTTACGGGTGAAAAACTGTTTTTT
once | 17 | TRBD2 | TRBJ2-3 | TRBV5-1 | CASSLSPSGDSTDTQYF | TGCGCCAGCAGCTTGAGTCCTAGCGGAGATAGCACAGATACGCAGTATTTT
NA | 15 | NA | TRBJ1-5 | TRBV21-1 | CASSKGGHSNQPQHF | TGTGCCAGCAGCAAAGGAGGCCATAGCAATCAGCCCCAGCATTTT
NA | 14 | TRBD1 | TRBJ1-1 | TRBV9 | CASSGHRGNTEAFF | TGTGCCAGCAGCGGTCACAGGGGTAACACTGAAGCTTTCTTT
NA | 13 | NA | TRBJ1-2 | TRBV18 | CASSPPSLNGYTF | TGTGCCAGCTCACCACCATCACTAAATGGCTACACCTTC
NA | 14 | NA | TRBJ2-1 | TRBV7-2 | CASSLGGPYNEQFF | TGTGCCAGCAGCTTAGGTGGGCCCTACAATGAGCAGTTCTTC
NA | 15 | TRBD1 | TRBJ2-7 | TRBV27 | CAQQGDGGEKSEQYF | TGTGCCCAGCAGGGGGATGGCGGAGAAAAATCTGAGCAGTACTTC
NA | 14 | NA | TRBJ1-5 | TRBV19 | CASSVDTFYQPQHF | TGTGCCAGTAGTGTGGACACGTTCTATCAGCCCCAGCATTTT
NA | 13 | NA | TRBJ2-7 | TRBV7-6 | CASSLALTSEQYF | TGTGCCAGCAGCTTAGCGCTCACTTCCGAGCAGTACTTC
NA | 15 | NA | TRBJ1-2 | TRBV6-1 | CASSEVPGSSYGYTF | TGTGCCAGCAGTGAAGTCCCAGGGTCCTCCTATGGCTACACCTTC
NA | 16 | NA | TRBJ1-3 | TRBV7-2 | CASSLGGIPSGNTIYF | TGTGCCAGCAGCTTAGGAGGAATCCCCTCTGGAAACACCATATATTTT
NA | 15 | NA | TRBJ2-3 | TRBV4-1 | CASSLRREGTDTQYF | TGCGCCAGCAGCCTTCGGCGGGAAGGCACAGATACGCAGTATTTT
once | 13 | NA | TRBJ2-5 | TRBV7-2 | CASSRGREETQYF | TGTGCCAGCAGCAGGGGCAGGGAGGAGACCCAGTACTTC
once | 18 | NA | TRBJ2-1 | TRBV11-1 | CASSLGGGDSRAYNEQFF | TGTGCCAGCAGCTTAGGGGGCGGGGACTCCAGGGCCTACAATGAGCAGTTCTTC
few | 15 | NA | TRBJ1-1 | TRBV7-2 | CASSTRRVQNTEAFF | TGTGCCAGCAGCACAAGACGAGTTCAGAACACTGAAGCTTTCTTT
NA | 15 | NA | TRBJ2-7 | TRBV28 | CASRAPSGRGREQYF | TGTGCCAGCAGAGCCCCCTCGGGACGGGGAAGGGAGCAGTACTTC
NA | 24 | NA | TRBJ2-6 | TRBV21-1 | CASSKRCRGVFGTREGFGANVLTF | TGTGCCAGCAGCAAAAGATGTCGAGGAGTATTTGGTACTCGCGAGGGTTTTGGGGCCAACGTCCTGACTTTC
once | 16 | TRBD2 | TRBJ2-2 | TRBV7-9 | CASSAQRGGMSGELFF | TGTGCCAGCAGCGCTCAGCGGGGGGGCATGTCCGGGGAGCTGTTTTTT
NA | 14 | NA | TRBJ1-5 | TRBV27 | CASSLVQGNQPQHF | TGTGCCAGCAGTTTGGTCCAGGGGAATCAGCCCCAGCATTTT
once | 11 | NA | TRBJ1-1 | TRBV29-1 | CSVVRGLEAFF | TGCAGCGTTGTGAGGGGACTAGAAGCTTTCTTT
once | 12 | NA | TRBJ2-7 | TRBV6-5 | CASRRGGGEQYF | TGTGCCAGCAGACGAGGGGGGGGCGAGCAGTACTTC
few | 13 | NA | TRBJ1-5 | TRBV6-1 | CASSATQNQPQHF | TGTGCCAGCAGTGCGACCCAGAATCAGCCCCAGCATTTT
few | 17 | TRBD2 | TRBJ2-3 | TRBV28 | CASSSGSLAGTKDTQYF | TGTGCCAGCAGTTCCGGTAGTTTAGCGGGGACTAAAGATACGCAGTATTTT
NA | 15 | TRBD1 | TRBJ2-7 | TRBV6-5 | CASSYRTGGGYEQYF | TGTGCCAGCAGTTACCGGACAGGGGGAGGGTACGAGCAGTACTTC
NA | 13 | TRBD1 | TRBJ1-1 | TRBV18 | CASSPDRVVWAFF | TGTGCCAGCTCACCCGACAGGGTGGTATGGGCTTTCTTT
NA | 16 | NA | TRBJ2-4 | TRBV7-8 | CASSYNREGAKNIQYF | TGTGCCAGCAGCTACAACAGGGAGGGGGCCAAAAACATTCAGTACTTC
NA | 12 | NA | TRBJ2-1 | TRBV2 | CASRSLENEQFF | TGTGCCAGCAGGAGCTTAGAAAATGAGCAGTTCTTC
NA | 16 | NA | TRBJ2-7 | TRBV4-1 | CASSQDTAGATYEQYF | TGCGCCAGCAGCCAAGATACGGCAGGGGCGACTTACGAGCAGTACTTC
NA | 13 | NA | TRBJ1-3 | TRBV25-1 | CASRQASGNTIYF | TGTGCCAGCCGACAAGCCTCTGGAAACACCATATATTTT
NA | 13 | NA | TRBJ1-5 | TRBV4-2 | CASSQDDGQPQHF | TGTGCCAGCAGCCAAGACGATGGACAGCCCCAGCATTTT
NA | 16 | TRBD1 | TRBJ1-1 | TRBV25-1 | CASSATGAGVNTEAFF | TGTGCCAGCAGTGCAACAGGGGCCGGCGTGAACACTGAAGCTTTCTTT
NA | 16 | NA | TRBJ1-3 | TRBV28 | CASSLGSPNSGNTIYF | TGTGCCAGCAGTTTAGGGTCCCCAAACTCTGGAAACACCATATATTTT
few | 13 | NA | TRBJ1-2 | TRBV19 | CASSIPAAVGYTF | TGTGCCAGTAGTATCCCCGCCGCGGTGGGCTACACCTTC
NA | 15 | NA | TRBJ2-7 | TRBV28 | CASTPLGGPTYEQYF | TGTGCCAGCACCCCTCTGGGGGGACCAACCTACGAGCAGTACTTC
NA | 14 | NA | TRBJ1-2 | TRBV6-5 | CASSFGGMTNGYTF | TGTGCCAGCAGTTTCGGCGGGATGACAAATGGCTACACCTTC
NA | 14 | TRBD1 | TRBJ2-1 | TRBV19 | CASSRDRGYNEQFF | TGTGCCAGTAGTCGGGACAGGGGCTACAATGAGCAGTTCTTC
NA | 10 | NA | TRBJ1-2 | TRBV29-1 | CSVDTEGYTF | TGCAGCGTAGATACAGAGGGCTACACCTTC
NA | 13 | NA | TRBJ2-2 | TRBV9 | CASSVEVRGELFF | TGTGCCAGCAGCGTAGAGGTTAGGGGGGAGCTGTTTTTT
NA | 14 | TRBD1 | TRBJ2-7 | TRBV5-4 | CASSRYRQGDEQYF | TGTGCCAGCAGCCGCTACCGACAGGGGGACGAGCAGTACTTC
NA | 16 | TRBD1 | TRBJ1-3 | TRBV5-8 | CASSLRTGSSGNTIYF | TGTGCCAGCAGTCTTAGGACAGGGAGCTCTGGAAACACCATATATTTT
NA | 16 | NA | TRBJ2-4 | TRBV7-3 | CASSPQGSGSKNIQYF | TGTGCCAGCAGTCCTCAGGGGAGTGGGTCCAAAAACATTCAGTACTTC
once | 15 | TRBD1 | TRBJ1-4 | TRBV7-8 | CASSRGTGLNEKLFF | TGTGCCAGCAGCAGAGGGACAGGCCTCAATGAAAAACTGTTTTTT
NA | 15 | TRBD1 | TRBJ1-1 | TRBV7-9 | CASSRGQGLGTEAFF | TGTGCCAGCAGTCGTGGACAGGGGTTGGGCACTGAAGCTTTCTTT
NA | 12 | NA | TRBJ2-5 | TRBV18 | CASSPRPETQYF | TGTGCCAGCTCACCGCGCCCCGAGACCCAGTACTTC
NA | 14 | TRBD1 | TRBJ1-1 | TRBV10-3 | CAISEAGGNTEAFF | TGTGCCATCAGTGAGGCAGGGGGAAACACTGAAGCTTTCTTT
once | 14 | NA | TRBJ2-7 | TRBV5-1 | CASSSGVGAYEQYF | TGCGCCAGCAGCTCGGGAGTCGGAGCCTACGAGCAGTACTTC
NA | 14 | NA | TRBJ1-4 | TRBV5-5 | CASSLWGTNEKLFF | TGTGCCAGCAGCTTGTGGGGGACTAATGAAAAACTGTTTTTT
medium-sized | 15 | TRBD1 | TRBJ1-5 | TRBV2 | CASSDSGTGNQPQHF | TGTGCCAGCAGTGATTCCGGGACAGGGAATCAGCCCCAGCATTTT
few | 13 | NA | TRBJ2-3 | TRBV9 | CASSVLTGDTQYF | TGTGCCAGCAGCGTCCTGACAGGAGATACGCAGTATTTT
NA | 13 | TRBD1 | TRBJ1-3 | TRBV9 | CASSPTGGNTIYF | TGTGCCAGCAGTCCGACAGGGGGAAACACCATATATTTT
NA | 17 | TRBD2 | TRBJ2-5 | TRBV4-2 | CASSQDLRPGGQETQYF | TGTGCCAGCAGCCAAGATCTTCGACCGGGGGGGCAAGAGACCCAGTACTTC
once | 18 | TRBD1 | TRBJ1-3 | TRBV4-2 | CASSQDSFGTGAGNTIYF | TGTGCCAGCAGCCAAGATAGTTTCGGGACAGGGGCTGGAAACACCATATATTTT